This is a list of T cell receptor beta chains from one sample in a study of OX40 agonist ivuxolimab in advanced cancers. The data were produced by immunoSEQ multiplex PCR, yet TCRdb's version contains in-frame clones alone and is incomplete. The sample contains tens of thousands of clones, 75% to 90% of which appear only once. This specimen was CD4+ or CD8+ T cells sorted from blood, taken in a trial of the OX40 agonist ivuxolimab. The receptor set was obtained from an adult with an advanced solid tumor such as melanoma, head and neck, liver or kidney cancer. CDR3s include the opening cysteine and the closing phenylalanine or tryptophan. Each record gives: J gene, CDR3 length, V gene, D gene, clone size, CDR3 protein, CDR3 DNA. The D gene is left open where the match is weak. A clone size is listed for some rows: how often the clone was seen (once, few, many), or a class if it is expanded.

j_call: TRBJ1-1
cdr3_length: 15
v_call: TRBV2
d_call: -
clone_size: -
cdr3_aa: CASSERIYTNTEAFF
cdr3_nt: TGTGCCAGCAGTGAACGCATTTACACGAACACTGAAGCTTTCTTT

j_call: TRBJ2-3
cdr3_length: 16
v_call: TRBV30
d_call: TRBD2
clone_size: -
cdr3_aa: CAWSVGLAGTRDTQYF
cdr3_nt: TGTGCCTGGAGTGTAGGACTAGCGGGGACCCGGGATACGCAGTATTTT

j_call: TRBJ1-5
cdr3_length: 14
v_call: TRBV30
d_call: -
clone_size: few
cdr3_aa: CAWSAGPLNQPQHF
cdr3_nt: TGTGCCTGGAGTGCTGGACCGCTAAATCAGCCCCAGCATTTT

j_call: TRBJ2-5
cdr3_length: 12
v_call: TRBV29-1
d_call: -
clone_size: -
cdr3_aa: CSATKAVETQYF
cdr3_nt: TGCAGCGCCACTAAGGCGGTTGAGACCCAGTACTTC

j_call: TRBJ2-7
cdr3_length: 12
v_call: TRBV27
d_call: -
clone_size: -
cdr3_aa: CASSAGTYEQYF
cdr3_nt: TGTGCCAGCAGTGCGGGGACCTACGAGCAGTACTTC

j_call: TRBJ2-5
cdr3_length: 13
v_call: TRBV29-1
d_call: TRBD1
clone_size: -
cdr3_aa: CSVETGGRETQYF
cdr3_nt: TGCAGCGTTGAGACAGGGGGCAGGGAGACCCAGTACTTC

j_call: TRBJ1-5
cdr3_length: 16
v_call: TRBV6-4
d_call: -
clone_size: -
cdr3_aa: CASSIPGTGSNQPQHF
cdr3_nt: TGTGCCAGCAGTATCCCCGGGACGGGGAGTAATCAGCCCCAGCATTTT

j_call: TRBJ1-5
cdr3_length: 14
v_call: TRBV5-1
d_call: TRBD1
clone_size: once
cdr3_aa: CASSLDQGDQPQHF
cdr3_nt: TGCGCCAGCAGCTTGGACCAGGGGGACCAGCCCCAGCATTTT

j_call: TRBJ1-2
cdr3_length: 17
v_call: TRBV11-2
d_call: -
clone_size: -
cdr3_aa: CASSLVPPGLTNYGYTF
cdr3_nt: TGTGCCAGCAGCTTAGTTCCCCCAGGGCTTACTAACTATGGCTACACCTTC

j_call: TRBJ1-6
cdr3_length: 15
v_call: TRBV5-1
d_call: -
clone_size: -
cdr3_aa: CASSLSPVESSPLHF
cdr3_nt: TGCGCCAGCAGCTTAAGCCCAGTGGAATCTTCACCCCTCCACTTT

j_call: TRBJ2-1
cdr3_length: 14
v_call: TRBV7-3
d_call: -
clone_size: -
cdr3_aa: CASSFGRTYNEQFF
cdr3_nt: TGTGCCAGCAGCTTCGGGAGAACCTACAATGAGCAGTTCTTC

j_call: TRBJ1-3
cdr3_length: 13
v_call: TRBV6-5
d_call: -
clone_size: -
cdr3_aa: CASRETVGNTIYF
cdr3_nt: TGTGCCAGCAGAGAGACCGTCGGAAACACCATATATTTT

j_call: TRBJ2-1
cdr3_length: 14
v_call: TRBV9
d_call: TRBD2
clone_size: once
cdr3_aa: CASGLAGRTDEQFF
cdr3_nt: TGTGCCAGTGGACTAGCGGGACGCACGGATGAGCAGTTCTTC

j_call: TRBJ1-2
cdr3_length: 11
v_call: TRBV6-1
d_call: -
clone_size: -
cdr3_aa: CAGSQGGGYTF
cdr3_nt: TGTGCCGGGAGTCAGGGAGGTGGCTACACCTTC

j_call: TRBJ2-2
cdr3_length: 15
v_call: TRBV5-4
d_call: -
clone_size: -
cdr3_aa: CASSPSRERGGELFF
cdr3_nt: TGTGCCAGCAGCCCAAGTCGGGAGAGAGGCGGGGAGCTGTTTTTT

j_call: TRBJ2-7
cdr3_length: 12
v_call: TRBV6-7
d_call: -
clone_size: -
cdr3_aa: CASRRLEDEQYF
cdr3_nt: TGTGCCAGTCGCCGACTGGAAGACGAGCAGTACTTC